This T cell receptor beta chain came from a study of cytomegalovirus exposure and HLA in healthy donors. With regard to this clone: The antigen remains unidentified.

The length of the CDR3 is 11 residues. V lost 1 base and J 14 bases, leaving 9 bases between the germline ends. The germline CDR1 and CDR2 sequences are SGHDN and FVKESK. Using immunoSEQ multiplex PCR, the repertoire was profiled, and TCRdb retains in-frame clones only, with some absent. This table holds around 120,000 clones, about 91% found once. Study observations and caveats: Specificity for CMV antigens was confirmed in vitro for three of the CMV-associated chains. Reportedly, diagnosis of cytomegalovirus status by the classifier showed high specificity and sensitivity.

The chain employs TRBV14 and TRBJ2-1; no clear D. Sequenced material: PBMCs. The sequence came from a man aged 18 to 29 in good health and CMV-seronegative. CDR3 amino acids: CASSQGPRKFF. The CDR3 DNA sequence: TGTGCCAGCAGCCAAGGTCCGCGGAAGTTCTTC.